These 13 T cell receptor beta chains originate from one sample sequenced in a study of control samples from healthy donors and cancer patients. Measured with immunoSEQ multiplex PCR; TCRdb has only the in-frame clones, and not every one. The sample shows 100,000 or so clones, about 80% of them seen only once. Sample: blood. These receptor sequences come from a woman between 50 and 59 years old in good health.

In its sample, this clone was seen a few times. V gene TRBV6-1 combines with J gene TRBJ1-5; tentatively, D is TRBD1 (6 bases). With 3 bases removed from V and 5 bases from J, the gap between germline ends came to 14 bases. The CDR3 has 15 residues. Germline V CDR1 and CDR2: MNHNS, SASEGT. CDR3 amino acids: CASSESPQGYQPQHF. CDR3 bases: TGTGCCAGCAGTGAGAGCCCCCAGGGGTATCAGCCCCAGCATTTT.

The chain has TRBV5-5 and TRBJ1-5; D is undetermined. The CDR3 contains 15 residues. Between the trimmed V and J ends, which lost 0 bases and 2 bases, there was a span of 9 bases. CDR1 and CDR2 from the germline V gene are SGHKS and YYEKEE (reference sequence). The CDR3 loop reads CASSLGMMGNQPQHF. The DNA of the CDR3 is TGTGCCAGCAGCTTGGGCATGATGGGCAATCAGCCCCAGCATTTT.

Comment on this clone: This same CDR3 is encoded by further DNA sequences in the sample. The DNA for the CDR3 is TGTGCCAGCAGCCAAGACTTAGCGGGAGGCTACGAGCAGTACTTC. It codes for CASSQDLAGGYEQYF. The gene calls are TRBV4-2 and TRBJ2-7, with 10 bases matching TRBD2. The J segment lost 3 bases and the V segment lost 0 bases, leaving 2 bases of the junction unmatched. This CDR3 region has 15 residues. In germline, CDR1 is LGHNA, CDR2 YNFKEQ.

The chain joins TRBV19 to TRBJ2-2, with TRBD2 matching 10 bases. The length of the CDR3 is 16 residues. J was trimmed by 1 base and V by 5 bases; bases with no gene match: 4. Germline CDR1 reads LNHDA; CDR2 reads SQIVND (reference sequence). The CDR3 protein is CASSFRLAGNTGELFF. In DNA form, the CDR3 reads TGTGCCAGTAGTTTCAGACTAGCGGGGAACACCGGGGAGCTGTTTTTT. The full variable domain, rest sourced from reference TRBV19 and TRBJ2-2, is DGGITQSPKYLFRKEGQNVTLSCEQNLNHDAMYWYRQDPGQGLRLIYYSQIVNDFQKGDIAEGYSVSREKKESFPLTVTSAQKNPTAFYLCASSFRLAGNTGELFFGEGSRLTVL.

The CDR3 protein is CASSDSPASGSNTGELFF. CDR3 nucleotides: TGTGCCAGCAGTGACTCGCCAGCTAGCGGCTCGAACACCGGGGAGCTGTTTTTT. This rearrangement joins TRBV6-4 to TRBJ2-2; 7 bases map to TRBD2. The junction had 7 bases not matched to a gene; V was cut back by 0 bases and J by 0 bases. Germline V gene sequence: CDR1 MRHNA, CDR2 SNTAGT. The CDR3 totals 18 residues.

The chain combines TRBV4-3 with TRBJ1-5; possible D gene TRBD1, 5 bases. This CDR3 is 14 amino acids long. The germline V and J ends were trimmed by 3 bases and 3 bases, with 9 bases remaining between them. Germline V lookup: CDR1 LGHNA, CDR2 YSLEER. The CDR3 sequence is CASSQETVNQPQHF. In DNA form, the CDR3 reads TGCGCCAGCAGCCAGGAGACAGTCAATCAGCCCCAGCATTTT.

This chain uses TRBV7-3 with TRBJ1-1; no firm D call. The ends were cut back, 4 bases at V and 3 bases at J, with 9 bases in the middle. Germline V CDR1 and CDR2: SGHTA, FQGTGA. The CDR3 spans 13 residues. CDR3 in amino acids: CASSYSPDTEAFF. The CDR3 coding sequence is TGTGCCAGCAGCTACTCCCCCGACACTGAAGCTTTCTTT.

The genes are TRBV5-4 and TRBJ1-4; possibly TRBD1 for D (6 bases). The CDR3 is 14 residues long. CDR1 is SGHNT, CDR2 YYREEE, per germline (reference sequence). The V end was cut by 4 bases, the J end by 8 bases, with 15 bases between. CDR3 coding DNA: TGTGCCAGCAGCGTCGACAGTCAGGGGGAAAAACTGTTTTTT. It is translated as CASSVDSQGEKLFF.

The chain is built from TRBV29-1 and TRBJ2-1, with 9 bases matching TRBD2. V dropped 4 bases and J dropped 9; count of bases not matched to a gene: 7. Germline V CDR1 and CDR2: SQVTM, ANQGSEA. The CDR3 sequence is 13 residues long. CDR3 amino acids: CSVVSGSRSEQFF. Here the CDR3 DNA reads TGCAGCGTTGTTAGCGGGAGTCGTAGTGAGCAGTTCTTC.

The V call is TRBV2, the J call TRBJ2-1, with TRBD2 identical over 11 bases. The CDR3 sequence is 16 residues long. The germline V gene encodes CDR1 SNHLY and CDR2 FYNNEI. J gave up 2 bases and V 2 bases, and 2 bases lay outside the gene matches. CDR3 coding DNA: TGTGCCAGCAGTGAACCACTAGCGGGAGCCTACAATGAGCAGTTCTTC. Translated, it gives CASSEPLAGAYNEQFF.

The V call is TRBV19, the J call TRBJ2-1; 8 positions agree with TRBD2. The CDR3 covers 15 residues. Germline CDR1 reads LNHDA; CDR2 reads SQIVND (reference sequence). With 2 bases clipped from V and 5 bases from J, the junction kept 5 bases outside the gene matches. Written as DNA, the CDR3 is TGTGCCAGTAGTATATCCAGCGGGGGTAACAATGAGCAGTTCTTC. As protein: CASSISSGGNNEQFF.

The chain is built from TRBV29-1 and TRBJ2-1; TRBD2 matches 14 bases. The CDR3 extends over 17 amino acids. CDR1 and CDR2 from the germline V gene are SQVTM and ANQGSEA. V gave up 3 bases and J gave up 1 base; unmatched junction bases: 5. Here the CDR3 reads CSVDGLAGGMSYNEQFF. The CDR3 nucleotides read TGCAGCGTTGACGGACTAGCGGGGGGTATGTCCTACAATGAGCAGTTCTTC.

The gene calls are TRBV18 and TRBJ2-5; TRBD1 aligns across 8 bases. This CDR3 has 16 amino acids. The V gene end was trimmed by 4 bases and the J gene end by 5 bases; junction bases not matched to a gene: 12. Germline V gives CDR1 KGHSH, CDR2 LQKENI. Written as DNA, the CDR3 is TGTGCCAGCTCACTTTCGACAGGGGTCGCCTCTGAGACCCAGTACTTC. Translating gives CASSLSTGVASETQYF.